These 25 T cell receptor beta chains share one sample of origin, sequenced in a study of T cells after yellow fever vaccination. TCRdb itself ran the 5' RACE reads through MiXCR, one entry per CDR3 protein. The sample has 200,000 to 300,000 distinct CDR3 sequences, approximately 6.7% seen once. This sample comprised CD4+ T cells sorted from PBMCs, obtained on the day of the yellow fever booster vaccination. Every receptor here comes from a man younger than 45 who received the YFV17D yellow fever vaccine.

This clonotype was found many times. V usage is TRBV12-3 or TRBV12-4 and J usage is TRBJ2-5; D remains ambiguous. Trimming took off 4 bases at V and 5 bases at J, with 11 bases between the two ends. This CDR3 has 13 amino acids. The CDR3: CASSSSSGETQYF. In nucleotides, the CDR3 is TGTGCCAGCAGTTCGTCGTCGGGTGAGACCCAGTACTTC.

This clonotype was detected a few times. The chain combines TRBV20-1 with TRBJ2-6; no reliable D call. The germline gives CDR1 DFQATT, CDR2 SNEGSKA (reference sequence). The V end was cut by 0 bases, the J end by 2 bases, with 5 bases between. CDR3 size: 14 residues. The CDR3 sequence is CSARDATGANVLTF. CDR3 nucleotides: TGCAGTGCTAGAGATGCTACTGGGGCCAACGTCCTGACTTTC.

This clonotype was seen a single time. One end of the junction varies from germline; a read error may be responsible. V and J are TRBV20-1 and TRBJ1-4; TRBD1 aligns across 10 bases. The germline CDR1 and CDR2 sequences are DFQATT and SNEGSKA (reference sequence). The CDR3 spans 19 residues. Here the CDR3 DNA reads TGCTGTGCTGGAGCCCCGGGACAGGGGCTTGGGGGGGCTAATGAAAAACTGTTTTTT. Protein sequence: CCAGAPGQGLGGANEKLFF.

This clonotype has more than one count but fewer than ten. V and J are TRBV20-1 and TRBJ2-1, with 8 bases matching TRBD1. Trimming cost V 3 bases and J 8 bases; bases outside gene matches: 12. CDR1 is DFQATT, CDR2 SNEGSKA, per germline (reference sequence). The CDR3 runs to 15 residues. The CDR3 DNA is TGCAGTGCTAGTAGTGCGGGACAGGCCTTTGATGAGCAGTTCTTC. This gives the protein CSASSAGQAFDEQFF.

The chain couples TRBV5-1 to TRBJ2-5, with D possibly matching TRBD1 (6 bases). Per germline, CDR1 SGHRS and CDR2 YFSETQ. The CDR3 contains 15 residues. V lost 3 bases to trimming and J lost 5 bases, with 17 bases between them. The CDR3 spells CASSSTGHQFETQYF. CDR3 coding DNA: TGCGCCAGCAGCTCCACAGGGCACCAGTTCGAGACCCAGTACTTC.

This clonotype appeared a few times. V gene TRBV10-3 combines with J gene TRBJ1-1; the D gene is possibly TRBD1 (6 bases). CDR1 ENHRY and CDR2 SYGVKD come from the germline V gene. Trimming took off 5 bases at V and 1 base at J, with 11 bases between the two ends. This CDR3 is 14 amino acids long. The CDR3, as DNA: TGTGCCATCAGTAGGGCACAGGGGAACACTGAAGCTTTCTTT. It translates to CAISRAQGNTEAFF.

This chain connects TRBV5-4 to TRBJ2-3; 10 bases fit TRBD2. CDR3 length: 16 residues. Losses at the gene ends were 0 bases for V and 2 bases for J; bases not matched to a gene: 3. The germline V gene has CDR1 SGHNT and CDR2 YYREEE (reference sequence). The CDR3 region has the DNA TGTGCCAGCAGCTTGGCTAGCGGGAGTATCACAGATACGCAGTATTTT. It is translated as CASSLASGSITDTQYF.

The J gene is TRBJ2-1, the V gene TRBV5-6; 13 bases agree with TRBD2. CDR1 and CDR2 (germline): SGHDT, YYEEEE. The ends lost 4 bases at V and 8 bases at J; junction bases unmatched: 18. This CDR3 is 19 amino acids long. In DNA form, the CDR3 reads TGTGCCAGCAGCCCTACCGAACCGACTAGCGGGAGGTCGTACGATGAGCAGTTCTTC. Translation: CASSPTEPTSGRSYDEQFF.

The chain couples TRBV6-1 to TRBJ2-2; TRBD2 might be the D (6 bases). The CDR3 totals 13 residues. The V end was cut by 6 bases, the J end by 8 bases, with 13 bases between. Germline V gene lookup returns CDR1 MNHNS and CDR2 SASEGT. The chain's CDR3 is CASRGTGGGELFF. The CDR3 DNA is TGTGCCAGCAGAGGAACTGGAGGGGGGGAGCTGTTTTTT.

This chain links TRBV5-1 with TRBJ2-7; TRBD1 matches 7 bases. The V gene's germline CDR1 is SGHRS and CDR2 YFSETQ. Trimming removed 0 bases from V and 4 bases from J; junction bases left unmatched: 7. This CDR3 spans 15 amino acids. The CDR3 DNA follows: TGCGCCAGCAGCTTGGAGGGGGCCAGGAGGTACGAGCAGTACTTC. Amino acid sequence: CASSLEGARRYEQYF. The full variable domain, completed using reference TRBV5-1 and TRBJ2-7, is KAGVTQTPRYLIKTRGQQVTLSCSPISGHRSVSWYQQTPGQGLQFLFEYFSETQRNKGNFPGRFSGRQFSNSRSEMNVSTLELGDSALYLCASSLEGARRYEQYFGPGTRLTVT.

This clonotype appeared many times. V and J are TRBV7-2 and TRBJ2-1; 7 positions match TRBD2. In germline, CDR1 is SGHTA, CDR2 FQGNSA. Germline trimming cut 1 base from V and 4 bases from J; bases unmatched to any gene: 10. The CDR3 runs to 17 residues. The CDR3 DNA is TGTGCCAGCAGCTTAGGGTATACGGGAGGCCTATACAATGAGCAGTTCTTC. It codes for CASSLGYTGGLYNEQFF.

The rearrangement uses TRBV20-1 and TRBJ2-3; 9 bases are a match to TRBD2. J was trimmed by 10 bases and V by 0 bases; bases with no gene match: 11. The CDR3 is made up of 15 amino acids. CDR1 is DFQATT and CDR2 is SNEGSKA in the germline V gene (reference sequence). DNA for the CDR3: TGCAGTGCTAGAGATCTAGCGGGACCTCTCCAGGCGCAGTATTTT. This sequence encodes CSARDLAGPLQAQYF.

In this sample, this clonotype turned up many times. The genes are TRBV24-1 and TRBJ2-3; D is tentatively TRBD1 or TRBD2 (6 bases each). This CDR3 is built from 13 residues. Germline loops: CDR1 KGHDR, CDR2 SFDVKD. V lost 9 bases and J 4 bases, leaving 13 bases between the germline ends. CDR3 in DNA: TGTGCCACCGGAGGGGGGTCGGCAGATACGCAGTATTTT. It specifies CATGGGSADTQYF.

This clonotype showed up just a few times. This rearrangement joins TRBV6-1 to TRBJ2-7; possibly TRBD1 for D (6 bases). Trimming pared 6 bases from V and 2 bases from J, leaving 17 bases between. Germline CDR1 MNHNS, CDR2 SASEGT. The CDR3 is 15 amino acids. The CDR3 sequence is CASRKRTANAYEQYF. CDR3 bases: TGTGCCAGCAGAAAACGGACAGCCAACGCCTACGAGCAGTACTTC.

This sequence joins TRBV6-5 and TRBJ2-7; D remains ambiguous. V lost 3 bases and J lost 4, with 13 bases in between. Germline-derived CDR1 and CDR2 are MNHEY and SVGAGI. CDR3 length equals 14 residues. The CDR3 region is CASSYLGKEYEQYF. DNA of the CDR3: TGTGCCAGCAGTTATCTGGGGAAAGAATACGAGCAGTACTTC.

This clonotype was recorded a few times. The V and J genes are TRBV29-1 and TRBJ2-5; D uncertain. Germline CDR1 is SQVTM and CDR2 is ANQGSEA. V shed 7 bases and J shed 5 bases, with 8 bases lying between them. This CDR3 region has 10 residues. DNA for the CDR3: TGCAGCGGAGAGCTGGAGACCCAGTACTTC. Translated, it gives CSGELETQYF.

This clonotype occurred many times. The CDR3 DNA reads TGTGCCAGCAGCCCATCTCGGTTGGATGAGCAGTTCTTC. Translated, it gives CASSPSRLDEQFF. J is TRBJ2-1 and V is TRBV7-2, with unresolved D. Per germline, CDR1 SGHTA and CDR2 FQGNSA. Trimming removed 5 bases at V and 8 bases at J, with 13 bases between. There are 13 residues in the CDR3.

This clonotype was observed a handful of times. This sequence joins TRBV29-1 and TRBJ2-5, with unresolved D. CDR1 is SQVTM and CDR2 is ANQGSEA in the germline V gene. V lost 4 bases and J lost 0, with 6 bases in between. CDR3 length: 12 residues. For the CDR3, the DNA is TGCAGCGTTGGCCGGAACCAAGAGACCCAGTACTTC. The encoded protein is CSVGRNQETQYF.

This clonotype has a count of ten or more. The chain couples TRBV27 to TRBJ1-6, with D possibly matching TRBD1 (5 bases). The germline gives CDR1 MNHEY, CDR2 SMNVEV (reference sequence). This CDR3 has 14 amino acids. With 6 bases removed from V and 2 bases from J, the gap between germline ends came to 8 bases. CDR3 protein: CASSLGAYNSPLHF. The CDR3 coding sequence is TGTGCCAGCAGCTTGGGGGCCTATAATTCACCCCTCCACTTT.

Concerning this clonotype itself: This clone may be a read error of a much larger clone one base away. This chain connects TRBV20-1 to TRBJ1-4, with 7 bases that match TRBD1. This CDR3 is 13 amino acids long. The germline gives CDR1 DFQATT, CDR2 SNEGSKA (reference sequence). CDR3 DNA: TGCAGTGCTCCAGGGGGAACTAATGAAAAACTGATTTTT. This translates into CSAPGGTNEKLIF.

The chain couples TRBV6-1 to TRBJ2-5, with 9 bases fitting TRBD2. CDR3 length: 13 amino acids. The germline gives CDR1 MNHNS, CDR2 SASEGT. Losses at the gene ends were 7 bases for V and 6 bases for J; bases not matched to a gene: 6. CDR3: CASTASGMKTQYF. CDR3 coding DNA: TGTGCCAGCACGGCTAGCGGGATGAAGACCCAGTACTTC.

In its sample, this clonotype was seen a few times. CDR3 in amino acids: CASSLSASGIGEQYF. CDR3 sequence (DNA): TGCGCCAGCAGCTTGAGTGCCAGCGGGATCGGTGAGCAGTACTTC. V is TRBV5-1 and J is TRBJ2-7; 7 bases align to TRBD2. CDR3 length: 15 residues. Germline CDR1 reads SGHRS; CDR2 reads YFSETQ. The J segment lost 7 bases and the V segment lost 1 base, leaving 11 bases of the junction unmatched.

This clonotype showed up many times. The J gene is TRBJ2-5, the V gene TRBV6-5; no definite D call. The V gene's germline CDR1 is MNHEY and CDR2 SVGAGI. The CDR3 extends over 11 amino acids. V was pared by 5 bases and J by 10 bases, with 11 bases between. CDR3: CASSGVRGQYF. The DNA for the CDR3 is TGTGCCAGCAGTGGAGTGAGAGGCCAGTACTTC.

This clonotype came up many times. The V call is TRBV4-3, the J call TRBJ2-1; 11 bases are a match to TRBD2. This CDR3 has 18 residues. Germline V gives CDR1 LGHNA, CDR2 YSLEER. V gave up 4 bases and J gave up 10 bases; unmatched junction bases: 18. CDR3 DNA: TGCGCCAGCAGCCCCCTTGGGGTTGGCCTAGCGGGAGGTAGGGAGCAGTTCTTC. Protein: CASSPLGVGLAGGREQFF.

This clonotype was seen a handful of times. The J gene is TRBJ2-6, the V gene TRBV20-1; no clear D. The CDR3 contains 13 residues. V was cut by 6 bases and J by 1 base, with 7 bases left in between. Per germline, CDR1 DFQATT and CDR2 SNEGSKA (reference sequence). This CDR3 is CSAQTSGANVLTF. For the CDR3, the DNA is TGCAGTGCCCAAACGTCTGGGGCCAACGTCCTGACTTTC.